A selection of T cell receptor beta chains follows, all from one sample in a study of Graves' ophthalmopathy and Graves' hyperthyroidism. TCRdb reprocessed the multiplex PCR reads with MiXCR, giving one entry per CDR3 protein. Here the sample spans about 700,000 distinct CDR3 sequences, roughly two fifths being singletons. Sequenced material: peripheral blood. The source of these receptors is an adult man with Graves' ophthalmopathy. Both conserved end residues are part of each CDR3. D genes are given only for firm matches. The size field is filled for only some rows; it gives once, few, many or a size class.

D	V	J	size	length	CDR3	DNA
TRBD1	TRBV10-3	TRBJ1-1	many	16	CAIRERGDRANTEAFF	TGTGCCATCAGGGAAAGAGGGGACAGGGCTAACACTGAAGCTTTCTTT
TRBD2	TRBV20-1	TRBJ2-7	-	16	CSARGESGGDIYEQYF	TGCAGTGCTAGAGGGGAAAGCGGGGGCGATATTTACGAGCAGTACTTC
-	TRBV27	TRBJ2-7	-	16	CASSLSPFGPQSGQYF	TGTGCCAGCAGTTTATCTCCGTTTGGGCCTCAGAGCGGGCAGTACTTC
TRBD1	TRBV2	TRBJ2-5	-	14	CASSRQGQQETQYF	TGTGCCAGCAGTCGACAGGGACAGCAAGAGACCCAGTACTTC
TRBD1	TRBV18	TRBJ1-1	few	14	CASSRLTGDTEAFF	TGTGCCAGCTCACGACTAACAGGGGACACTGAAGCTTTCTTT
-	TRBV2	TRBJ2-7	many	14	CASRADSATYEQYF	TGTGCCAGCAGGGCGGACAGCGCTACCTACGAGCAGTACTTC
-	TRBV7-2	TRBJ2-7	-	14	CASSPDRDKREQYF	TGTGCCAGCAGCCCGGACAGAGACAAGCGGGAGCAGTACTTC
TRBD1	TRBV29-1	TRBJ2-5	few	18	CSVEPRQGVETPQETQYF	TGCAGCGTTGAACCGAGACAGGGGGTCGAAACCCCCCAAGAGACCCAGTACTTC
-	TRBV12-3/TRBV12-4	TRBJ1-3	many	14	CASSSDKDGNTIYF	TGTGCCAGCAGCTCCGACAAGGACGGAAACACCATATATTTT
TRBD2	TRBV7-6	TRBJ2-5	-	16	CASSLRTSGGFETQYF	TGTGCCAGCAGCCTACGGACTAGCGGGGGGTTCGAGACCCAGTACTTC
-	TRBV7-2	TRBJ2-7	many	14	CASSLGQDAYEQYF	TGTGCCAGCAGCTTAGGGCAGGACGCCTACGAGCAGTACTTC
-	TRBV7-2	TRBJ1-6	-	17	CASSFLAGARYNSPLHF	TGTGCCAGCAGCTTCCTAGCGGGGGCACGTTATAATTCACCCCTCCACTTT
-	TRBV6-2/TRBV6-3	TRBJ1-3	few	14	CASRPRDSGNTIYF	TGTGCCAGCAGGCCCCGAGACTCTGGAAACACCATATATTTT
TRBD1	TRBV3-1	TRBJ1-2	many	14	CASSQLDRGHGYTF	TGTGCCAGCAGCCAACTGGACAGGGGGCATGGCTACACCTTC
-	TRBV7-2	TRBJ2-7	many	14	CASSLDHSSYEQYF	TGTGCCAGCAGCTTAGACCACAGCTCCTACGAGCAGTACTTC
TRBD1	TRBV2	TRBJ1-5	few	14	CASRPTGFNQPQHF	TGTGCCAGCAGACCGACAGGGTTCAATCAGCCCCAGCATTTT
-	TRBV29-1	TRBJ1-2	-	12	CSLQGTDYGYTF	TGCAGCTTGCAGGGAACGGACTATGGCTACACCTTC
-	TRBV25-1	TRBJ2-5	many	16	CASSEWNFFGKETQYF	TGTGCCAGCAGTGAATGGAACTTTTTTGGGAAAGAGACCCAGTACTTC
-	TRBV9	TRBJ2-5	many	15	CASSTEGIRQETQYF	TGTGCCAGCAGCACCGAAGGAATCAGACAAGAGACCCAGTACTTC
TRBD1	TRBV29-1	TRBJ1-2	many	14	CSVDAGQKNYGYTF	TGCAGCGTTGATGCGGGACAGAAAAACTATGGCTACACCTTC
-	TRBV2	TRBJ2-7	many	13	CASASDSSYEQYF	TGTGCCAGCGCGTCGGACAGCTCCTACGAGCAGTACTTC
-	TRBV20-1	TRBJ2-7	few	14	CSARNDLNSYEQYF	TGCAGTGCTCGGAACGACCTTAACTCCTACGAGCAGTACTTC
-	TRBV2	TRBJ2-7	many	11	CASSVHYEQYF	TGTGCCAGCAGTGTGCACTACGAGCAGTACTTC
TRBD2	TRBV19	TRBJ2-2	-	12	CASSKGLAGTFF	TGTGCCAGTAGTAAGGGACTAGCGGGGACCTTTTTT
TRBD1	TRBV7-3	TRBJ1-2	many	16	CASSLTGDREAHGYTF	TGTGCCAGCAGCTTAACGGGGGACAGGGAAGCTCATGGCTACACCTTC
-	TRBV15	TRBJ1-5	many	14	CATSREGGYQPQHF	TGTGCCACCAGCAGAGAAGGCGGGTATCAGCCCCAGCATTTT
-	TRBV9	TRBJ1-4	many	12	CASSGNGEKLFF	TGTGCCAGCAGCGGGAATGGTGAAAAACTGTTTTTT
-	TRBV7-9	TRBJ1-2	-	15	CASSLPLGAPYGYTF	TGTGCCAGCAGCTTACCCCTCGGGGCTCCCTATGGCTACACCTTC
-	TRBV2	TRBJ2-2	many	14	CASSLLDGTGELFF	TGTGCCAGCAGCCTGCTGGACGGAACCGGGGAGCTGTTTTTT
-	TRBV4-1	TRBJ1-5	-	18	CASSQDLGSGRINQPQHF	TGCGCCAGCAGCCAAGATTTAGGTTCGGGAAGGATCAATCAGCCCCAGCATTTT
TRBD2	TRBV9	TRBJ2-7	-	17	CASSEGTSGGAAYEQYF	TGTGCCAGCAGCGAGGGGACTAGCGGGGGGGCGGCCTACGAGCAGTACTTC
-	TRBV7-3	TRBJ1-3	many	15	CASSEQVGAGNTIYF	TGTGCCAGCAGCGAACAGGTTGGAGCTGGAAACACCATATATTTT
-	TRBV29-1	TRBJ2-6	-	14	CSVGQGGGANVLTF	TGCAGCGTTGGGCAGGGGGGCGGGGCCAACGTCCTGACTTTC
-	TRBV7-9	TRBJ1-6	many	13	CASSLGGLSPLHF	TGTGCCAGCAGCTTGGGGGGTTTGTCACCCCTCCACTTT
TRBD1	TRBV10-3	TRBJ1-6	-	15	CASSAGTGGYSPLHF	TGTGCCAGCAGCGCCGGGACAGGGGGCTATTCACCCCTCCACTTT
-	TRBV29-1	TRBJ1-5	-	11	CSAGPNQPQHF	TGCAGCGCGGGTCCAAATCAGCCCCAGCATTTT
TRBD1	TRBV25-1	TRBJ1-4	-	16	CASSAPAGTGNEKLFF	TGTGCCAGCAGTGCCCCGGCCGGGACAGGCAATGAAAAACTGTTTTTT